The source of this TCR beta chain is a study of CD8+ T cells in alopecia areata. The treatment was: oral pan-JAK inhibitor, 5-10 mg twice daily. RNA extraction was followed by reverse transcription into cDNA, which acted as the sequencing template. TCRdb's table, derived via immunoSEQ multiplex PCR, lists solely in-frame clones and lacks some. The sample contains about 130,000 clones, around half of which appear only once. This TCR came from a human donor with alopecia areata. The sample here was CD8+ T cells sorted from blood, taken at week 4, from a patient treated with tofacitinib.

CDR3 sequence: CASSFQRGSGQGNYGYTF. In DNA, the CDR3 is TGTGCCAGCAGCTTTCAGAGGGGTTCGGGACAGGGGAACTATGGCTACACCTTC. V gene TRBV7-9 combines with J gene TRBJ1-2, with 10 bases fitting TRBD1. The germline V gene encodes CDR1 SEHNR and CDR2 FQNEAQ (reference sequence). The trim removed 3 bases at V and 2 bases at J, leaving 12 bases unmatched. This CDR3 contains 18 residues.